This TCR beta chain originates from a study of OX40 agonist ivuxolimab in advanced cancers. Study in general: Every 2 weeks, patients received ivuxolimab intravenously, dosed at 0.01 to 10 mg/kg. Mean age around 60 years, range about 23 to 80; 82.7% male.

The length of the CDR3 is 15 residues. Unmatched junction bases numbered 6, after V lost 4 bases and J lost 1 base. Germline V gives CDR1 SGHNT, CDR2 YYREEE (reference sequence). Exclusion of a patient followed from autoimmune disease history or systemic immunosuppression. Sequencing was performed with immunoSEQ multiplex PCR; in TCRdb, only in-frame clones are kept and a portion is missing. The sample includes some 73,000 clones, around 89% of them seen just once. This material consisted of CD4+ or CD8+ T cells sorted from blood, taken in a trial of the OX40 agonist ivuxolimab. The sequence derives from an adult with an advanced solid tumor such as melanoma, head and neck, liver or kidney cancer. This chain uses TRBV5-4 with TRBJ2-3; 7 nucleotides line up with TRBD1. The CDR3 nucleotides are TGTGCCAGCAGCAGAAACACAGGGGGCACAGATACGCAGTATTTT. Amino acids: CASSRNTGGTDTQYF.